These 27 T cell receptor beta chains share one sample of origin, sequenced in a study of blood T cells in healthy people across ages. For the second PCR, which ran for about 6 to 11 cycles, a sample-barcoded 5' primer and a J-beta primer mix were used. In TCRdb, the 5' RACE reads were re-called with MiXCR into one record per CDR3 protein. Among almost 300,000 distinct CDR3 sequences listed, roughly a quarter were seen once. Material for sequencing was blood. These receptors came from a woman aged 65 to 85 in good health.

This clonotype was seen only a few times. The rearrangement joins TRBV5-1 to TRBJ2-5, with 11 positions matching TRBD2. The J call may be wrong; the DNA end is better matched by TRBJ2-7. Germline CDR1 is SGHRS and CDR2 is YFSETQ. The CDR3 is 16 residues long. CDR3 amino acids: CASRRTGTSGAYEQYF. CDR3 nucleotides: TGCGCCAGCAGACGGACCGGGACTAGCGGTGCCTACGAGCAGTACTTC.

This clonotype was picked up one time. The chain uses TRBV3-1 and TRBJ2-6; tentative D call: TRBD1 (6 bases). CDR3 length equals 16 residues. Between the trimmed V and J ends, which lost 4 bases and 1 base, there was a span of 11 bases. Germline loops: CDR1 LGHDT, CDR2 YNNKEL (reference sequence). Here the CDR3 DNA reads TGTGCCAGCAGCCGGAACAGGGAATCTGGGGCCAACGTCCTGACTTTC. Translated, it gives CASSRNRESGANVLTF.

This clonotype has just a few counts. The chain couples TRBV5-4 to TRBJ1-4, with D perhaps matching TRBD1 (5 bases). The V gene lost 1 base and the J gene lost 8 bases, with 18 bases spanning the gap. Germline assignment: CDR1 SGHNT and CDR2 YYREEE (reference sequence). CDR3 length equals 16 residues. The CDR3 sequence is CASSLWKGRFGEKLFF. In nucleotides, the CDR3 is TGTGCCAGCAGCTTGTGGAAGGGACGGTTTGGGGAAAAACTGTTTTTT.

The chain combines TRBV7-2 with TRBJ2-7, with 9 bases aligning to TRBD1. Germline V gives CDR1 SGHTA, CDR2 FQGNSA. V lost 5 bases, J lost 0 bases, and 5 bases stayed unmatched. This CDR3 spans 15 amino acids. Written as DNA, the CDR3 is TGTGCCAGCAGCCTCCTGACAGGGGGCTCCTACGAGCAGTACTTC. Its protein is CASSLLTGGSYEQYF. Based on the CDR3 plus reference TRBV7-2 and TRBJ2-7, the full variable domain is GAGVSQSPSNKVTEKGKDVELRCDPISGHTALYWYRQSLGQGLEFLIYFQGNSAPDKSGLPSDRFSAERTGGSVSTLTIQRTQQEDSAVYLCASSLLTGGSYEQYFGPGTRLTVT.

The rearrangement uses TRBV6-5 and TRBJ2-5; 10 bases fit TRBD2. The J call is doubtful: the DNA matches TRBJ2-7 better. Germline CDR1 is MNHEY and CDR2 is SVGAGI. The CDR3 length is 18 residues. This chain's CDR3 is CASSYSELAGVITYEQYF. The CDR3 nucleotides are TGTGCCAGCAGTTACTCGGAGCTAGCGGGAGTGATTACCTACGAGCAGTACTTC.

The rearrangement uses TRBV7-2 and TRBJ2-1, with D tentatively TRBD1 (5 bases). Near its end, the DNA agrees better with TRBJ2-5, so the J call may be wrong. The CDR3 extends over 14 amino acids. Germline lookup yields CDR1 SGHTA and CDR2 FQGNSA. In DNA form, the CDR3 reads TGTGCCAGCAGACCCCTCAGGGCCCGAGAGACCCAGTACTTC. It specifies CASRPLRARETQYF.

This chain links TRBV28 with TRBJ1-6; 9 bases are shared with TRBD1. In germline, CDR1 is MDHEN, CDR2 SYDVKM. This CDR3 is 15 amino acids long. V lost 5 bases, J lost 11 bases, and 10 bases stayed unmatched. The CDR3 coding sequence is TGTGCCAGCAGTATGACGGGACAGGGAGGCCCACCCCTCCACTTT. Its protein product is CASSMTGQGGPPLHF.

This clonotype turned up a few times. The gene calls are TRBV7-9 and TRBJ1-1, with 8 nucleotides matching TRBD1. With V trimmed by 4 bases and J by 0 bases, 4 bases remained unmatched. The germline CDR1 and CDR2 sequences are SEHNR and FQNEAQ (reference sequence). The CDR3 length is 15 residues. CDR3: CASSSGQGLNTEAFF. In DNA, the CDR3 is TGTGCCAGCAGCTCCGGACAGGGACTGAACACTGAAGCTTTCTTT.

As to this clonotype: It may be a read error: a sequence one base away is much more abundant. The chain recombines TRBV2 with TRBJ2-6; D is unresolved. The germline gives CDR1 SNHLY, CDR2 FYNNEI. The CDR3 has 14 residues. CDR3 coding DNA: TGTACCAGCAGTGATGCAGGTGGGGCCAACGTCCTGACTTTC. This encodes CTSSDAGGANVLTF.

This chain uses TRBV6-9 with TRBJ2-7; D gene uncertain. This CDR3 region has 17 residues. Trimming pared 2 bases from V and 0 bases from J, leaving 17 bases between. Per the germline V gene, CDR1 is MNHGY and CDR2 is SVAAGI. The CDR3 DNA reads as TGTGCCAGCAGTTATAGTCCCAGAGATTTTAGCTCCTACGAGCAGTACTTC. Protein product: CASSYSPRDFSSYEQYF.

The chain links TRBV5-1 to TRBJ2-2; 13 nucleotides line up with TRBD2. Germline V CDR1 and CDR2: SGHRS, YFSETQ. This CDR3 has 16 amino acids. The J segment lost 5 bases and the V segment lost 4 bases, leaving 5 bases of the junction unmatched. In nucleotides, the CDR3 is TGCGCCAGCAGCGAGGGACTAGCGGGAACGACCGGGGAGCTGTTTTTT. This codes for CASSEGLAGTTGELFF.

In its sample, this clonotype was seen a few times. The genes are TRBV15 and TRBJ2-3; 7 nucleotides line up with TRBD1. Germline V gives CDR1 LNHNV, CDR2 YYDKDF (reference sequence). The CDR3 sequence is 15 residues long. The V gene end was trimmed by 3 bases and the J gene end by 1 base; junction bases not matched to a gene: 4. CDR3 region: CATSRVGQGTDTQYF. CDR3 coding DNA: TGTGCCACCAGCAGGGTTGGACAGGGCACAGATACGCAGTATTTT.

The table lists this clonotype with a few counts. CDR3 residues: CSARGSTTDTQYF. The CDR3 DNA is TGCAGTGCTAGGGGTAGCACAACAGATACGCAGTATTTT. The rearrangement joins TRBV20-1 to TRBJ2-3; no clear D gene. CDR1 DFQATT and CDR2 SNEGSKA come from the germline V gene (reference sequence). The ends were cut back, 3 bases at V and 3 bases at J, with 10 bases in the middle. The CDR3 is made up of 13 amino acids.

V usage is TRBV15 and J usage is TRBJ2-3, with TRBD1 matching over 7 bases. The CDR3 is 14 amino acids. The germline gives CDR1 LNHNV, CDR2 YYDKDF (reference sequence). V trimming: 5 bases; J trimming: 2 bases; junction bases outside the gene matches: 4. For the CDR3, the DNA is TGTGCCACCAGCGTCGGACAGGCCACAGATACGCAGTATTTT. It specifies CATSVGQATDTQYF.

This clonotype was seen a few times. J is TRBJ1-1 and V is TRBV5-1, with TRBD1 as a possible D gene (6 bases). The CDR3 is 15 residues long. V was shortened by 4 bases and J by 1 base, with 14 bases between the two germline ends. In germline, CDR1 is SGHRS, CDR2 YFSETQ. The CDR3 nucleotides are TGCGCCAGCAGCATTAAGGGGGACGCGAACACTGAAGCTTTCTTT. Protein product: CASSIKGDANTEAFF.

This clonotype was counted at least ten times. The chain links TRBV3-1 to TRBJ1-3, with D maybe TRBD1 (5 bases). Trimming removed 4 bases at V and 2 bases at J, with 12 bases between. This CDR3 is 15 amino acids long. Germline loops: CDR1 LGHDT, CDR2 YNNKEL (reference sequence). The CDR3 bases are TGTGCCAGCAGCCCGTTGGGGGTAACTGGAAACACCATATATTTT. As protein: CASSPLGVTGNTIYF.

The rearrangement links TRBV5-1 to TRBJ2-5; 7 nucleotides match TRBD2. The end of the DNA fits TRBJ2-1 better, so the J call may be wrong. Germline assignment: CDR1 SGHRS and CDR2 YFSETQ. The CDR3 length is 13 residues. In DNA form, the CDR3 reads TGCGCCAGCAGCGGACTAGTCCTGAATGAGCAGTTCTTC. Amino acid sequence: CASSGLVLNEQFF.

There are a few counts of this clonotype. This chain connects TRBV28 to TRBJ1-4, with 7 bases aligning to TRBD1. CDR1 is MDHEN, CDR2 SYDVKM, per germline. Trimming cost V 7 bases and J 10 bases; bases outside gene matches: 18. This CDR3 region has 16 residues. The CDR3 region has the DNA TGTGCCAGCATAGGCGGAGGACAGGCCGATTTCGGAAAACTGTTTTTT. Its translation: CASIGGGQADFGKLFF.

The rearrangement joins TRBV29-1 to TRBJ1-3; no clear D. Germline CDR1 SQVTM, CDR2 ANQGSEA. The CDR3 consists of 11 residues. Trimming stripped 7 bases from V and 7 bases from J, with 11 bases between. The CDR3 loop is CSAPLGNTIYF. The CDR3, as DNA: TGCAGCGCTCCGCTCGGGAACACCATATATTTT. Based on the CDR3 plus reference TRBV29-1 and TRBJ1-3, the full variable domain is SAVISQKPSRDICQRGTSLTIQCQVDSQVTMMFWYRQQPGQSLTLIATANQGSEATYESGFVIDKFPISRPNLTFSTLTVSNMSPEDSSIYLCSAPLGNTIYFGEGSWLTVV.

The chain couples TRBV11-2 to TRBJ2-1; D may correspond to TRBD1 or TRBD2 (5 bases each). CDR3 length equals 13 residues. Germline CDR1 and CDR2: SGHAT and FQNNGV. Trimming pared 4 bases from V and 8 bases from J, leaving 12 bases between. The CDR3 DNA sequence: TGTGCCAGCAGCTCGGGGCCACGGGATGAGCAGTTCTTC. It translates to CASSSGPRDEQFF.

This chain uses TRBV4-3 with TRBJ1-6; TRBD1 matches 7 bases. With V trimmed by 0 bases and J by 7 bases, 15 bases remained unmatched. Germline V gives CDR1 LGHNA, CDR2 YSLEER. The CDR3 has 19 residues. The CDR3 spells CASSQDFNKGGQKNSPLHF. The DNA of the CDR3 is TGCGCCAGCAGCCAAGATTTTAATAAAGGGGGACAGAAAAATTCACCCCTCCACTTT.

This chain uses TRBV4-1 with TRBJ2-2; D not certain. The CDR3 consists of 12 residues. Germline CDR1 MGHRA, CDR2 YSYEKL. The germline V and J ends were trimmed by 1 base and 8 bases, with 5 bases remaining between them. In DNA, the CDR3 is TGCGCCAGCAGCCAAGGTATAGGGGAGCTGTTTTTT. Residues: CASSQGIGELFF.

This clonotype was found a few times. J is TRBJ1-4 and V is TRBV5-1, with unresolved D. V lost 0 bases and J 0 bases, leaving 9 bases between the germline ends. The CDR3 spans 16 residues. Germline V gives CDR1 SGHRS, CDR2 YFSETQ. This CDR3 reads CASSLGQSPTNEKLFF. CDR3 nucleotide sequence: TGCGCCAGCAGCTTGGGGCAGTCGCCAACTAATGAAAAACTGTTTTTT.

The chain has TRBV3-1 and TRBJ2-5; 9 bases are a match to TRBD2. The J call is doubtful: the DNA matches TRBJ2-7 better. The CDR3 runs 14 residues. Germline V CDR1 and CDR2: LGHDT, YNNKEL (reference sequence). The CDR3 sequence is CASSETSGSYEQYF. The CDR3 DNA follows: TGTGCCAGCAGCGAGACTAGCGGAAGTTACGAGCAGTACTTC.

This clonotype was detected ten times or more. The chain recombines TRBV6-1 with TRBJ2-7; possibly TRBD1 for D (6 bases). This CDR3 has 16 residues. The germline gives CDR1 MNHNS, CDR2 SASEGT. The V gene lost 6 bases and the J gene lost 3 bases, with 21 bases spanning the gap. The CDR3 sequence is CASSPRGQTGGYEQYF. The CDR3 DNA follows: TGTGCCAGCAGCCCCAGGGGACAAACCGGCGGCTACGAGCAGTACTTC.

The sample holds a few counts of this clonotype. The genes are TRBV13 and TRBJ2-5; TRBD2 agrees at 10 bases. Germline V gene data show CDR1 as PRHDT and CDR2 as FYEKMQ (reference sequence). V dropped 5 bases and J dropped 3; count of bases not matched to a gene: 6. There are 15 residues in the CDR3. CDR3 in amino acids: CASSLKLAGKETQYF. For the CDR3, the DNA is TGTGCCAGCAGCCTAAAACTAGCGGGGAAAGAGACCCAGTACTTC.

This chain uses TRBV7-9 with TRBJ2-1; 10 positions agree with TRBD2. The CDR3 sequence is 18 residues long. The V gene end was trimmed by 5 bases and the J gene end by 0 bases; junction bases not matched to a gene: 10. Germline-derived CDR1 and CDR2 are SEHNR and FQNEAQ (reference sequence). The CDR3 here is CASSGRVASGSSYNEQFF. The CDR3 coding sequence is TGTGCCAGCAGCGGAAGGGTAGCTAGCGGGAGCTCCTACAATGAGCAGTTCTTC.